The 29 T cell receptor beta chains given below trace back to one sample, sequenced in a study of cytomegalovirus exposure and HLA in healthy donors. PCR used 60 Vbeta primers and 13 Jbeta primers. The repertoire was sequenced with immunoSEQ multiplex PCR; TCRdb's copy has only in-frame clones and lacks some. The sample lists fewer than 140,000 clones; around 75% were seen once. Specimen: PBMCs. Receptors originate from a male donor in good health and CMV-seropositive.

The V call is TRBV9, the J call TRBJ1-1, with unresolved D. The germline gives CDR1 SGDLS, CDR2 YYNGEE. V gave up 0 bases and J gave up 1 base, with 4 bases separating them. This CDR3 has 13 residues. CDR3 in DNA: TGTGCCAGCAGCGTAGTCTGGAACACTGAAGCTTTCTTT. It encodes CASSVVWNTEAFF.

The chain employs TRBV4-3 and TRBJ1-2, with D unresolved. This CDR3 spans 16 amino acids. V lost 4 bases to trimming and J lost 0 bases, with 15 bases between them. From germline, CDR1 is LGHNA and CDR2 YSLEER. CDR3 loop: CASSPSPSRANYGYTF. CDR3 in DNA: TGCGCCAGCAGCCCCAGCCCTAGTCGGGCTAACTATGGCTACACCTTC.

This chain connects TRBV6-6 to TRBJ2-2; TRBD2 aligns across 11 bases. V lost 6 bases to trimming and J lost 8 bases; unmatched junction nucleotides: 5. Per germline, CDR1 MNHNY and CDR2 SVGAGI (reference sequence). The CDR3 is made up of 14 amino acids. The CDR3 reads CASSTSGSGGELFF. In nucleotides, the CDR3 is TGTGCCAGCAGCACTAGCGGGAGCGGAGGGGAGCTGTTTTTT.

The chain combines TRBV5-1 with TRBJ2-6; TRBD2 might be the D (6 bases). CDR1 and CDR2 (germline): SGHRS, YFSETQ. This CDR3 spans 16 amino acids. Deletions cut 4 bases from V and 2 bases from J, with 13 bases between. CDR3 in amino acids: CASSPAGKAGANVLTF. CDR3 DNA: TGCGCCAGCAGCCCGGCGGGGAAGGCTGGGGCCAACGTCCTGACTTTC.

As regards this clone: Other DNA sequences in this specimen translate into the identical CDR3. V is TRBV5-1 and J is TRBJ1-1; 7 bases fit TRBD1. Germline V gives CDR1 SGHRS, CDR2 YFSETQ. Trimming removed 0 bases from V and 2 bases from J; junction bases left unmatched: 4. There are 15 residues in the CDR3. CDR3 in amino acids: CASSLVGTVNTEAFF. Written as DNA, the CDR3 is TGCGCCAGCAGCTTGGTCGGGACAGTTAACACTGAAGCTTTCTTT.

This clone was counted between two and nine times. The gene calls are TRBV4-1 and TRBJ1-1; 8 bases agree with TRBD1. From germline, CDR1 is MGHRA and CDR2 YSYEKL. This CDR3 spans 15 amino acids. V shed 1 base, J shed 2 bases, and the junction held 3 bases outside the gene matches. CDR3 sequence: CASSQGRGLNTEAFF. The CDR3 DNA is TGCGCCAGCAGCCAAGGCAGGGGGCTTAACACTGAAGCTTTCTTT.

This chain uses TRBV18 with TRBJ2-5; tentative D call: TRBD2 (6 bases). Germline CDR1 and CDR2: KGHSH and LQKENI. This CDR3 is 15 amino acids long. Trimming left V 5 bases short and J 5 bases short, with 18 bases between. The CDR3 loop reads CASSSVLATMETQYF. The CDR3 DNA reads TGTGCCAGCTCATCGGTCCTAGCGACGATGGAGACCCAGTACTTC.

This chain connects TRBV28 to TRBJ2-7; TRBD2 might be the D (7 bases). The germline gives CDR1 MDHEN, CDR2 SYDVKM. Trimming removed 6 bases at V and 4 bases at J, with 25 bases between. This CDR3 contains 17 residues. This CDR3 reads CASSTMTRGLAVYEQYF. The CDR3 bases are TGTGCCAGCAGCACCATGACCCGGGGGCTAGCGGTATACGAGCAGTACTTC.

The rearrangement links TRBV7-9 to TRBJ2-5, with TRBD2 as a possible D gene (5 bases). The germline gives CDR1 SEHNR, CDR2 FQNEAQ (reference sequence). With 3 bases removed from V and 2 bases from J, the gap between germline ends came to 16 bases. CDR3 length: 16 amino acids. Here the CDR3 reads CASSLVLSGNQETQYF. The CDR3 DNA sequence: TGTGCCAGCAGCTTGGTTCTCTCGGGGAATCAAGAGACCCAGTACTTC.

CDR3 sequence reads: CASSLDISGELFF. The CDR3 DNA reads as TGTGCCAGTAGTCTGGACATATCCGGGGAGCTGTTTTTT. The chain carries TRBV19 and TRBJ2-2, with a weak D call TRBD1 (5 bases). Trimming cost V 5 bases and J 6 bases, with 10 bases left between them. This CDR3 region has 13 residues. Germline-derived CDR1 and CDR2 are LNHDA and SQIVND (reference sequence).

The CDR3 loop is CASTTDSKGFF. Here the CDR3 DNA reads TGTGCCAGCACCACAGACAGTAAGGGGTTCTTC. V and J are TRBV6-6 and TRBJ2-1; possible D gene TRBD1, 5 bases. CDR3 length: 11 residues. CDR1 and CDR2 (germline): MNHNY, SVGAGI (reference sequence). V was trimmed by 7 bases and J by 15 bases, leaving 16 bases between them.

The rearrangement links TRBV6-5 to TRBJ1-2; TRBD1 matches at 8 bases. This CDR3 contains 16 residues. Germline V gene lookup returns CDR1 MNHEY and CDR2 SVGAGI. Trimming cost V 2 bases and J 8 bases; bases outside gene matches: 13. DNA for the CDR3: TGTGCCAGCAGTTACGTAGCAGGGGGCGACCTCGAAGGCTACACCTTC. It is translated as CASSYVAGGDLEGYTF.

CDR3 in DNA: TGTGCCAGCAGTCCTAGCGGGGGGGTTACCGGGGAGCTGTTTTTT. It yields the protein CASSPSGGVTGELFF. V and J are TRBV7-6 and TRBJ2-2; 12 nucleotides align to TRBD2. The junction had 4 bases not matched to a gene; V was cut back by 6 bases and J by 5 bases. Germline V lookup: CDR1 SGHVS, CDR2 FNYEAQ. This CDR3 is built from 15 residues.

This clone was seen just once. This chain uses TRBV4-2 with TRBJ1-1; weak D call: TRBD1 (6 bases). Between the trimmed V and J ends, which lost 4 bases and 0 bases, there was a span of 15 bases. CDR1 and CDR2 (germline): LGHNA, YNFKEQ. This CDR3 has 16 amino acids. CDR3 sequence (DNA): TGTGCCAGCAGCCCCCTATACGGACAGATGAACACTGAAGCTTTCTTT. Translation gives CASSPLYGQMNTEAFF.

The chain carries TRBV28 and TRBJ1-5; 9 bases are a match to TRBD1. The junction had 6 bases not matched to a gene; V was cut back by 6 bases and J by 6 bases. CDR1 and CDR2 (germline): MDHEN, SYDVKM. CDR3 size: 14 residues. In DNA form, the CDR3 reads TGTGCCAGCAGCGGGGGACAGGGTCGTCAGCCCCAGCATTTT. Translated: CASSGGQGRQPQHF. Supplemented by reference TRBV28 and TRBJ1-5, the full variable domain reads DVKVTQSSRYLVKRTGEKVFLECVQDMDHENMFWYRQDPGLGLRLIYFSYDVKMKEKGDIPEGYSVSREKKERFSLILESASTNQTSMYLCASSGGQGRQPQHFGDGTRLSIL.

CDR3: CASSASGSPTYEQYF. CDR3 nucleotide sequence: TGTGCCAGCAGCGCTAGCGGGAGCCCTACCTACGAGCAGTACTTC. This rearrangement joins TRBV5-4 to TRBJ2-7, with 10 bases fitting TRBD2. Trimming cost V 4 bases and J 2 bases; bases outside gene matches: 6. The germline CDR1 and CDR2 sequences are SGHNT and YYREEE (reference sequence). This CDR3 comprises 15 residues.

The chain employs TRBV29-1 and TRBJ2-2; TRBD2 might be the D (6 bases). The CDR3 is 14 residues long. Per germline, CDR1 SQVTM and CDR2 ANQGSEA. The V end lost 7 bases, the J end lost 6 bases, and 18 bases lay between the germline ends. CDR3 loop: CSARGTPAPGELFF. The CDR3 DNA reads TGCAGCGCCCGGGGGACCCCTGCACCCGGGGAGCTGTTTTTT.

The chain couples TRBV27 to TRBJ2-1, with 7 nucleotides matching TRBD2. Germline values: CDR1 MNHEY, CDR2 SMNVEV (reference sequence). The CDR3 is 17 amino acids. Trimming took 3 bases from V and 0 from J; bases not matched to a gene: 8. This CDR3 is CASSFTSVGVSYNEQFF. For the CDR3, the DNA is TGTGCCAGCAGTTTCACTAGCGTGGGTGTCTCCTACAATGAGCAGTTCTTC.

This chain connects TRBV4-2 to TRBJ2-2; tentative D call: TRBD2 (6 bases). CDR1 is LGHNA and CDR2 is YNFKEQ in the germline V gene. Deletions cut 0 bases from V and 7 bases from J, with 15 bases between. CDR3 length: 16 amino acids. In DNA, the CDR3 is TGTGCCAGCAGCCAAGATAATTGGCGGGGCCTCGGGGAGCTGTTTTTT. Translated: CASSQDNWRGLGELFF.

This clone appeared a few times. Written as DNA, the CDR3 is TGTGCCAGTAGCAGGGACAGGCAAGAAAAACTGTTTTTT. Translating gives CASSRDRQEKLFF. The gene calls are TRBV19 and TRBJ1-4; 8 bases match TRBD1. Trimming at V came to 6 bases and at J to 8 bases, leaving 5 bases not matched to a gene. CDR3 size: 13 residues. Germline CDR1 LNHDA, CDR2 SQIVND (reference sequence).

This clone was counted a single time. The chain uses TRBV27 and TRBJ2-7, with 9 bases lining up with TRBD2. CDR1 MNHEY and CDR2 SMNVEV come from the germline V gene (reference sequence). This CDR3 spans 17 amino acids. V lost 0 bases and J lost 2; bases outside the gene matches: 8. CDR3 bases: TGTGCCAGCAGTTTATCGGTGGTAGCGGGAGCAGCCTACGAGCAGTACTTC. It codes for CASSLSVVAGAAYEQYF.

The rearrangement uses TRBV5-4 and TRBJ1-2; D possibly corresponds to TRBD1 (6 bases). Germline lookup yields CDR1 SGHNT and CDR2 YYREEE (reference sequence). V gave up 0 bases and J gave up 6 bases, with 18 bases separating them. CDR3 size: 16 residues. The CDR3 loop is CASSLEHSFRGHGYTF. For the CDR3, the DNA is TGTGCCAGCAGCTTGGAGCATTCCTTCAGGGGTCATGGCTACACCTTC.

This chain uses TRBV6-1 with TRBJ1-1; 10 nucleotides align to TRBD1. CDR3 length equals 15 residues. CDR1 is MNHNS, CDR2 SASEGT, per germline. After removal of 4 bases from V and 6 bases from J, the junction contained 8 bases not matched to a gene. Written as DNA, the CDR3 is TGTGCCAGCAGTGCTTCGACAGGGGGCTATGCTGAAGCTTTCTTT. It translates to CASSASTGGYAEAFF.

The rearrangement joins TRBV18 to TRBJ1-4; 8 positions match TRBD1. This CDR3 region has 14 residues. CDR1 is KGHSH, CDR2 LQKENI, per germline. V lost 4 bases, J lost 10 bases, and 8 bases stayed unmatched. CDR3 sequence reads: CASSQGQEERKLFF. The CDR3 region has the DNA TGTGCCAGCTCACAGGGACAGGAGGAGAGAAAACTGTTTTTT.

The rearrangement joins TRBV5-1 to TRBJ1-2, with D unresolved. CDR3 length: 13 amino acids. Germline V gene sequence: CDR1 SGHRS, CDR2 YFSETQ. Trimming stripped 0 bases from V and 1 base from J, with 4 bases between. CDR3 DNA: TGCGCCAGCAGCTTGGCCGGTAACTATGGCTACACCTTC. Translating gives CASSLAGNYGYTF.

CDR3 nucleotide sequence: TGTGCCAGCAGCTTAGTGGGGGGGCCCCCCCCCTACGAGCAGTACTTC. Residues: CASSLVGGPPPYEQYF. This chain joins TRBV7-2 and TRBJ2-7; D is possibly TRBD2 (7 bases). This CDR3 comprises 16 residues. Trimming removed 1 base from V and 2 bases from J, with 15 bases in between. Looked up from germline, CDR1 is SGHTA and CDR2 is FQGNSA.

This chain uses TRBV28 with TRBJ2-7, with 9 positions matching TRBD1. Germline CDR1 and CDR2: MDHEN and SYDVKM. Unmatched junction bases numbered 12, after V lost 8 bases and J lost 4 bases. The CDR3 sequence is 15 residues long. CDR3 loop: CASGSTGQGAYEQYF. The CDR3 nucleotides are TGTGCCAGCGGCTCCACGGGACAGGGTGCTTACGAGCAGTACTTC.

The rearrangement links TRBV27 to TRBJ1-2; 9 bases are shared with TRBD1. With 3 bases clipped from V and 3 bases from J, the junction kept 11 bases outside the gene matches. The CDR3 runs to 17 residues. CDR1 and CDR2 (germline): MNHEY, SMNVEV (reference sequence). In DNA form, the CDR3 reads TGTGCCAGCAGTTTCCGGACAGGGGACATGTGGGACTATGGCTACACCTTC. It specifies CASSFRTGDMWDYGYTF.

J is TRBJ1-1 and V is TRBV19; tentatively, D is TRBD1 (5 bases). From germline, CDR1 is LNHDA and CDR2 SQIVND (reference sequence). Trimming stripped 6 bases from V and 2 bases from J, with 10 bases between. CDR3 length equals 13 residues. This chain's CDR3 is CASSQTGNTEAFF. Written as DNA, the CDR3 is TGTGCCAGTAGCCAAACAGGAAACACTGAAGCTTTCTTT.